A single T cell receptor (beta chain) is shown here with its context. Its cognate antigen is unknown. Germline V gives CDR1 SNHLY, CDR2 FYNNEI. This CDR3 is 12 amino acids long. V shed 8 bases and J shed 11 bases, with 15 bases lying between them. The sample belongs to a study of T-cell memory formation after mild COVID-19. The study, taken as a whole, reports: Clones that contracted from day 15 to 85 had balanced CD4/CD8; later expanders were CD4+ biased. Most CD4+ clones that shrank were in CM and EM, while CD8+ ones turned up in EMRA. A second wave of clones peaked on day 37, and their SARS-CoV-2 specificity went unconfirmed. Some SARS-CoV-2-responding clones were already detected in memory before infection.

MiXCR, applied by TCRdb to the 5' RACE reads, yields one record per CDR3 protein. The table records over 350,000 distinct CDR3 sequences, 20% to 30% of them present only once. This TCR came from an adult woman who had mild COVID-19 (a few samples of this study predate the infection). Cell type and time point are not known. Sequences were obtained from PBMCs or a T cell subset sorted from them (not recorded which). The V and J genes are TRBV2 and TRBJ2-2; D not resolved. In DNA form, the CDR3 reads TGTGCCAGCCGTTATACAGAAAATGAGCTGTTTTTT. Encoded protein: CASRYTENELFF.